Following are 31 T cell receptor beta chains from one sample sequenced in a study of blood T cell repertoires in COVID-19. The method was immunoSEQ multiplex PCR; TCRdb's version includes in-frame clones alone and lacks a portion of them. The sample shows approximately 330,000 clones, about nine tenths of them seen only once. Specimen: peripheral blood. These TCRs come from a man aged 30-40 years with COVID-19, enrolled during active disease.

The sample holds one count of this clone. DNA of the CDR3: TGTGCCAGCAGCCCGCCGGGACAGGGGAATTCACCCCTCCACTTT. Residues: CASSPPGQGNSPLHF. The V call is TRBV9, the J call TRBJ1-6; 10 bases align to TRBD1. CDR3 length equals 15 residues. In germline, CDR1 is SGDLS, CDR2 YYNGEE. The V and J ends lost 4 bases and 7 bases, in that order; junction bases with no gene match: 5.

This rearrangement joins TRBV19 to TRBJ1-1; D may be TRBD1 (5 bases). Germline CDR1 is LNHDA and CDR2 is SQIVND (reference sequence). The length of the CDR3 is 12 residues. Trimming removed 4 bases at V and 11 bases at J, with 14 bases between. CDR3 region: CASSNRTAGAFF. The CDR3, as DNA: TGTGCCAGTAGTAACAGAACGGCAGGGGCTTTCTTT. Full variable domain (outside the CDR3, taken from reference TRBV19 and TRBJ1-1): DGGITQSPKYLFRKEGQNVTLSCEQNLNHDAMYWYRQDPGQGLRLIYYSQIVNDFQKGDIAEGYSVSREKKESFPLTVTSAQKNPTAFYLCASSNRTAGAFFGQGTRLTVV.

The chain joins TRBV6-5 to TRBJ2-5; D gene ambiguous. Trimming cost V 2 bases and J 5 bases, with 6 bases left between them. The CDR3 covers 12 residues. Germline V gives CDR1 MNHEY, CDR2 SVGAGI. This CDR3 is CASSYARETQYF. In DNA form, the CDR3 reads TGTGCCAGCAGTTACGCCCGGGAGACCCAGTACTTC.

This clone was picked up a small number of times. This chain links TRBV7-9 with TRBJ2-2; 7 bases fit TRBD1. J gave up 6 bases and V 5 bases, and 3 bases lay outside the gene matches. This CDR3 has 13 amino acids. Germline-derived CDR1 and CDR2 are SEHNR and FQNEAQ (reference sequence). CDR3 coding DNA: TGTGCCAGCAGCCCGCAGGGGGCCGGGGAGCTGTTTTTT. It is translated as CASSPQGAGELFF.

The chain carries TRBV24-1 and TRBJ2-2; tentative D call: TRBD1 (5 bases). This CDR3 comprises 12 residues. Germline CDR1 KGHDR, CDR2 SFDVKD. V lost 10 bases to trimming and J lost 3 bases, with 8 bases between them. In DNA, the CDR3 is TGTGCCACGGGGCGGTACACCGGGGAGCTGTTTTTT. Protein sequence: CATGRYTGELFF.

This rearrangement joins TRBV19 to TRBJ2-3; 10 bases are a match to TRBD2. The V and J ends lost 3 bases and 1 base, in that order; junction bases with no gene match: 4. In germline, CDR1 is LNHDA, CDR2 SQIVND (reference sequence). The CDR3 has 16 amino acids. CDR3 sequence reads: CASSIWLAGGTDTQYF. The CDR3, as DNA: TGTGCCAGTAGTATCTGGCTAGCGGGGGGCACAGATACGCAGTATTTT.

This chain joins TRBV7-8 and TRBJ2-6, with 7 bases lining up with TRBD2. The CDR3 covers 18 residues. Germline V CDR1 and CDR2: SGHVS, FQNEAQ. J lost 1 base, V lost 1 base, and 7 bases had no gene match. The chain's CDR3 is CASSLDSGGSSGANVLTF. Here the CDR3 DNA reads TGTGCCAGCAGCTTAGATTCGGGGGGTTCTTCTGGGGCCAACGTCCTGACTTTC.

The gene calls are TRBV4-3 and TRBJ2-4; D is unclear. CDR3 length equals 17 residues. Germline values: CDR1 LGHNA, CDR2 YSLEER. V was cut by 1 base and J by 0 bases, with 13 bases left in between. In DNA form, the CDR3 reads TGCGCCAGCAGCCAAGTCCCCACCCAGGTAGCCAAAAACATTCAGTACTTC. Protein product: CASSQVPTQVAKNIQYF.

The gene calls are TRBV12-5 and TRBJ2-1; weak D call: TRBD2 (6 bases). The CDR3 is made up of 13 amino acids. CDR1 is LGHNT and CDR2 is FRNRAP in the germline V gene. With 1 base removed from V and 5 bases from J, the gap between germline ends came to 6 bases. The CDR3 is CASGLAGDNEQFF. The CDR3 nucleotides are TGTGCTAGTGGTTTGGCGGGGGACAATGAGCAGTTCTTC.

J is TRBJ2-3 and V is TRBV4-3, with 9 bases identical to TRBD2. The CDR3 consists of 17 residues. Germline loops: CDR1 LGHNA, CDR2 YSLEER. V shed 1 base, J shed 0 bases, and the junction held 5 bases outside the gene matches. This CDR3 reads CASSQVTLAGSTDTQYF. The DNA for the CDR3 is TGCGCCAGCAGCCAAGTAACGCTAGCGGGGAGCACAGATACGCAGTATTTT.

This clone turned up a few times. The chain carries TRBV18 and TRBJ2-1; 11 bases fit TRBD1. CDR1 and CDR2 (germline): KGHSH, LQKENI. The CDR3 has 15 amino acids. V shed 1 base, J shed 8 bases, and the junction held 4 bases outside the gene matches. CDR3 sequence reads: CASSPQGQGVDEQFF. CDR3 DNA sequence: TGTGCCAGCTCACCACAGGGACAGGGGGTAGATGAGCAGTTCTTC.

The chain joins TRBV5-5 to TRBJ1-2; no clear D. Trimming removed 1 base from V and 2 bases from J, with 6 bases in between. The CDR3 is 13 residues long. Germline-derived CDR1 and CDR2 are SGHKS and YYEKEE (reference sequence). The CDR3 sequence: CASSLTVNYGYTF. CDR3 bases: TGTGCCAGCAGCTTGACAGTAAACTATGGCTACACCTTC. Together with reference TRBV5-5 and TRBJ1-2, the CDR3 gives the full variable domain: DAGVTQSPTHLIKTRGQQVTLRCSPISGHKSVSWYQQVLGQGPQFIFQYYEKEERGRGNFPDRFSARQFPNYSSELNVNALLLGDSALYLCASSLTVNYGYTFGSGTRLTVV.

The chain employs TRBV29-1 and TRBJ1-1, with D perhaps TRBD1 (5 bases). CDR1 and CDR2 (germline): SQVTM, ANQGSEA. V gave up 6 bases and J gave up 0 bases, with 14 bases separating them. The CDR3 has 14 residues. CDR3 sequence: CSVLLDSMNTEAFF. CDR3 nucleotides: TGCAGCGTCTTACTTGACAGCATGAACACTGAAGCTTTCTTT. The variable domain in full, with the rest retrieved from reference TRBV29-1 and TRBJ1-1, is SAVISQKPSRDICQRGTSLTIQCQVDSQVTMMFWYRQQPGQSLTLIATANQGSEATYESGFVIDKFPISRPNLTFSTLTVSNMSPEDSSIYLCSVLLDSMNTEAFFGQGTRLTVV.

The genes are TRBV10-2 and TRBJ2-2, with 8 bases lining up with TRBD2. CDR1 is WSHSY, CDR2 SAAADI, per germline. The CDR3 sequence is 13 residues long. With 11 bases clipped from V and 4 bases from J, the junction kept 6 bases outside the gene matches. This CDR3 reads CAGRAGATGELFF. The CDR3 DNA reads as TGCGCCGGAAGAGCGGGAGCCACCGGGGAGCTGTTTTTT.

This clone was seen once. The chain joins TRBV6-6 to TRBJ2-2, with TRBD1 as a possible D gene (6 bases). Germline V gene data show CDR1 as MNHNY and CDR2 as SVGAGI (reference sequence). CDR3 length: 15 amino acids. V shed 5 bases and J shed 6 bases, with 16 bases lying between them. CDR3 region: CASSLGTNGAGELFF. The CDR3 DNA follows: TGTGCCAGCAGTCTCGGGACAAACGGGGCCGGGGAGCTGTTTTTT.

This clone was recorded a few times. Here the CDR3 DNA reads TGTGCCAGTAGTAGGACAGGGGGCCCCTACGAGCAGTACTTC. Amino acid sequence: CASSRTGGPYEQYF. The chain has TRBV19 and TRBJ2-7; 11 positions match TRBD1. This CDR3 spans 14 amino acids. Germline V lookup: CDR1 LNHDA, CDR2 SQIVND (reference sequence). V trimming: 4 bases; J trimming: 2 bases; junction bases outside the gene matches: 1.

The rearrangement uses TRBV9 and TRBJ1-2; D uncertain. CDR1 is SGDLS, CDR2 YYNGEE, per germline. With 0 bases removed from V and 4 bases from J, the gap between germline ends came to 10 bases. This CDR3 spans 14 amino acids. The DNA of the CDR3 is TGTGCCAGCAGCGTAGTGGAGGCCTCCTATGGCTACACCTTC. This translates into CASSVVEASYGYTF. Using reference TRBV9 and TRBJ1-2 for the parts outside the CDR3, the full variable domain is DSGVTQTPKHLITATGQRVTLRCSPRSGDLSVYWYQQSLDQGLQFLIQYYNGEERAKGNILERFSAQQFPDLHSELNLSSLELGDSALYFCASSVVEASYGYTFGSGTRLTVV.

This clone was detected only a few times. The J gene is TRBJ2-7, the V gene TRBV19; 12 nucleotides agree with TRBD2. Per the germline V gene, CDR1 is LNHDA and CDR2 is SQIVND (reference sequence). J gave up 5 bases and V 6 bases, and 5 bases lay outside the gene matches. The CDR3 has 14 residues. CDR3 region: CASRRLAGVNEQYF. Here the CDR3 DNA reads TGTGCCAGTAGGAGACTAGCGGGAGTAAACGAGCAGTACTTC.

The rearrangement links TRBV4-3 to TRBJ2-7; perhaps TRBD2 as D (6 bases). The CDR3 has 14 residues. From germline, CDR1 is LGHNA and CDR2 YSLEER. Trimming pared 3 bases from V and 7 bases from J, leaving 16 bases between. The CDR3 DNA follows: TGCGCCAGCAGCCACCAGACCGGAGGAGGGGAGCAGTACTTC. Its protein is CASSHQTGGGEQYF.

This chain joins TRBV2 and TRBJ2-7; 9 nucleotides match TRBD1. This CDR3 is 16 amino acids long. Trimming removed 6 bases from V and 0 bases from J; junction bases left unmatched: 9. Germline V gives CDR1 SNHLY, CDR2 FYNNEI. CDR3 DNA: TGTGCCAGCAGGGGACAGGGCAATGACTTCTCCTACGAGCAGTACTTC. Encoded protein: CASRGQGNDFSYEQYF.

This clone was picked up one time. The genes are TRBV10-1 and TRBJ2-7; 9 bases fit TRBD2. In germline, CDR1 is WNHNN, CDR2 SYGVQD (reference sequence). The trim removed 0 bases at V and 5 bases at J, leaving 11 bases unmatched. The CDR3 loop spans 17 amino acids. This chain's CDR3 is CASSESTSGGLPNEQYF. The CDR3 DNA is TGCGCCAGCAGTGAGTCGACGAGCGGGGGGCTCCCTAACGAGCAGTACTTC.

This rearrangement joins TRBV6-1 to TRBJ2-7; TRBD2 matches at 13 bases. CDR1 is MNHNS, CDR2 SASEGT, per germline. This CDR3 has 17 amino acids. V was pared by 4 bases and J by 0 bases, with 6 bases of the junction left unmatched. The CDR3 is CASSVGTSGVFSYEQYF. CDR3 DNA sequence: TGTGCCAGCAGTGTCGGGACTAGCGGGGTATTCTCCTACGAGCAGTACTTC.

This clone was counted a single time. The V gene is TRBV28, the J gene TRBJ1-3, with no clear D. Trimming cost V 4 bases and J 6 bases, with 13 bases left between them. Germline V gene sequence: CDR1 MDHEN, CDR2 SYDVKM. The CDR3 has 14 residues. CDR3 residues: CASSSLTPENTIYF. For the CDR3, the DNA is TGTGCCAGCAGTTCCCTGACACCCGAAAACACCATATATTTT.

This clone was seen only a few times. The CDR3 DNA follows: TGTGCCAGCAGCTTACCCCGGGGGACTAGCGCTTACAATGAGCAGTTCTTC. It specifies CASSLPRGTSAYNEQFF. V is TRBV28 and J is TRBJ2-1; 10 nucleotides agree with TRBD2. The V gene's germline CDR1 is MDHEN and CDR2 SYDVKM. J was trimmed by 4 bases and V by 6 bases; bases with no gene match: 12. The CDR3 has 17 residues.

The chain links TRBV4-3 to TRBJ1-5; the D gene is possibly TRBD1 (5 bases). V was cut by 5 bases and J by 0 bases, with 14 bases left in between. CDR1 LGHNA and CDR2 YSLEER come from the germline V gene. This CDR3 contains 16 residues. CDR3 region: CASSEPGEYSNQPQHF. The DNA of the CDR3 is TGCGCCAGCAGCGAACCGGGGGAATATAGCAATCAGCCCCAGCATTTT.

This chain links TRBV18 with TRBJ2-2; 7 nucleotides line up with TRBD1. The CDR3 length is 18 residues. Losses at the gene ends were 2 bases for V and 6 bases for J; bases not matched to a gene: 15. From germline, CDR1 is KGHSH and CDR2 LQKENI. The CDR3: CASSPAWTGSTVAGELFF. The CDR3 nucleotides are TGTGCCAGCTCACCAGCGTGGACAGGATCGACGGTGGCCGGGGAGCTGTTTTTT.

This chain uses TRBV10-3 with TRBJ1-5; D call uncertain. Germline V lookup: CDR1 ENHRY, CDR2 SYGVKD. The CDR3 runs 13 residues. Deletions cut 5 bases from V and 2 bases from J, with 7 bases between. The DNA for the CDR3 is TGTGCCATCAGTCGGGGTGGCAATCAGCCCCAGCATTTT. This sequence encodes CAISRGGNQPQHF.

V is TRBV5-4 and J is TRBJ1-1, with 9 positions matching TRBD1. Germline lookup yields CDR1 SGHNT and CDR2 YYREEE (reference sequence). Trimming cost V 3 bases and J 2 bases; bases outside gene matches: 5. The CDR3 consists of 15 residues. CDR3: CASSWDRAGNTEAFF. The CDR3 bases are TGTGCCAGCAGCTGGGACAGGGCTGGAAACACTGAAGCTTTCTTT.

The rearrangement links TRBV11-2 to TRBJ2-7; 9 bases map to TRBD2. Germline loops: CDR1 SGHAT, CDR2 FQNNGV. V gave up 1 base and J gave up 4 bases; unmatched junction bases: 8. The length of the CDR3 is 16 residues. The CDR3 bases are TGTGCCAGCAGCTTAGGGTTCCCTAGCGGGGCATACGAGCAGTACTTC. It codes for CASSLGFPSGAYEQYF.

The rearrangement uses TRBV27 and TRBJ2-7; D gene unclear. The V and J ends lost 3 bases and 1 base respectively, with 16 bases between them. The CDR3 extends over 16 amino acids. CDR1 MNHEY and CDR2 SMNVEV come from the germline V gene (reference sequence). The DNA of the CDR3 is TGTGCCAGCAGTTTTTCGGCCGACATATTGTCCTACGAGCAGTACTTC. This gives the protein CASSFSADILSYEQYF.

The rearrangement joins TRBV27 to TRBJ1-4; TRBD1 is a possible D gene (5 bases). There are 15 residues in the CDR3. V lost 1 base and J lost 5, with 11 bases in between. Germline assignment: CDR1 MNHEY and CDR2 SMNVEV (reference sequence). The CDR3 coding sequence is TGTGCCAGCAGTTTATGGCAGGGCCCAAATGAAAAACTGTTTTTT. It translates to CASSLWQGPNEKLFF.